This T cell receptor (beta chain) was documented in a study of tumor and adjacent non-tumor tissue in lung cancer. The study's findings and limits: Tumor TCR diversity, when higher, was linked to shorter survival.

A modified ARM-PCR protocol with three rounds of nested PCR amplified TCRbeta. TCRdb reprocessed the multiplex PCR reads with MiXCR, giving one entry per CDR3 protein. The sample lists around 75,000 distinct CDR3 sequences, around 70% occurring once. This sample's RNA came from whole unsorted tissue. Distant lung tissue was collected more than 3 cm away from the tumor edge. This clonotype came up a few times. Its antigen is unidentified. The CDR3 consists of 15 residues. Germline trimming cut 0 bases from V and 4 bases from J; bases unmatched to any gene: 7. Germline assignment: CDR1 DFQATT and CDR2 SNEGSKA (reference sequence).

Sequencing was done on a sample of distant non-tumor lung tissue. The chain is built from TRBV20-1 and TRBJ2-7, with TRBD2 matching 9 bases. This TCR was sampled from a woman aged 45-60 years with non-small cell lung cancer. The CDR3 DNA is TGCAGTGCTAGAGATTTTAGGCGGGAGGGGTACGAGCAGTACTTC. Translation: CSARDFRREGYEQYF.